This entry describes one TCR beta chain. Its antigen remains unidentified. The data were taken from a study of CD8 T cells in ankylosing spondylitis. The CDR3 is 16 residues long. J lost 2 bases, V lost 5 bases, and 12 bases had no gene match. Preparation of TCR beta libraries was done by quantitative 5'-RACE with molecular barcodes. Using its own MiXCR run on the 5' RACE reads, TCRdb lists one record per CDR3 protein. The sample consists of 700,000 or so distinct CDR3 sequences, 19% of them appearing once. Study outcomes and limitations: Blood of patients with ankylosing spondylitis appeared to be characterized by a TCR beta motif of roughly eight highly homologous variants. According to the report, clones linked to the disease were significantly enriched in matched synovial fluid samples taken from ankylosing spondylitis patients.

This TCR was sampled from a male donor with ankylosing spondylitis. The chain recombines TRBV12-3 or TRBV12-4 with TRBJ2-7, with 7 nucleotides matching TRBD1. What was sequenced was blood, either unsorted or a sorted T cell fraction (not recorded which). CDR3 in amino acids: CASSPGIGGLTYEQYF. The CDR3 DNA reads as TGTGCCAGCAGTCCAGGAATAGGGGGCCTAACCTACGAGCAGTACTTC.